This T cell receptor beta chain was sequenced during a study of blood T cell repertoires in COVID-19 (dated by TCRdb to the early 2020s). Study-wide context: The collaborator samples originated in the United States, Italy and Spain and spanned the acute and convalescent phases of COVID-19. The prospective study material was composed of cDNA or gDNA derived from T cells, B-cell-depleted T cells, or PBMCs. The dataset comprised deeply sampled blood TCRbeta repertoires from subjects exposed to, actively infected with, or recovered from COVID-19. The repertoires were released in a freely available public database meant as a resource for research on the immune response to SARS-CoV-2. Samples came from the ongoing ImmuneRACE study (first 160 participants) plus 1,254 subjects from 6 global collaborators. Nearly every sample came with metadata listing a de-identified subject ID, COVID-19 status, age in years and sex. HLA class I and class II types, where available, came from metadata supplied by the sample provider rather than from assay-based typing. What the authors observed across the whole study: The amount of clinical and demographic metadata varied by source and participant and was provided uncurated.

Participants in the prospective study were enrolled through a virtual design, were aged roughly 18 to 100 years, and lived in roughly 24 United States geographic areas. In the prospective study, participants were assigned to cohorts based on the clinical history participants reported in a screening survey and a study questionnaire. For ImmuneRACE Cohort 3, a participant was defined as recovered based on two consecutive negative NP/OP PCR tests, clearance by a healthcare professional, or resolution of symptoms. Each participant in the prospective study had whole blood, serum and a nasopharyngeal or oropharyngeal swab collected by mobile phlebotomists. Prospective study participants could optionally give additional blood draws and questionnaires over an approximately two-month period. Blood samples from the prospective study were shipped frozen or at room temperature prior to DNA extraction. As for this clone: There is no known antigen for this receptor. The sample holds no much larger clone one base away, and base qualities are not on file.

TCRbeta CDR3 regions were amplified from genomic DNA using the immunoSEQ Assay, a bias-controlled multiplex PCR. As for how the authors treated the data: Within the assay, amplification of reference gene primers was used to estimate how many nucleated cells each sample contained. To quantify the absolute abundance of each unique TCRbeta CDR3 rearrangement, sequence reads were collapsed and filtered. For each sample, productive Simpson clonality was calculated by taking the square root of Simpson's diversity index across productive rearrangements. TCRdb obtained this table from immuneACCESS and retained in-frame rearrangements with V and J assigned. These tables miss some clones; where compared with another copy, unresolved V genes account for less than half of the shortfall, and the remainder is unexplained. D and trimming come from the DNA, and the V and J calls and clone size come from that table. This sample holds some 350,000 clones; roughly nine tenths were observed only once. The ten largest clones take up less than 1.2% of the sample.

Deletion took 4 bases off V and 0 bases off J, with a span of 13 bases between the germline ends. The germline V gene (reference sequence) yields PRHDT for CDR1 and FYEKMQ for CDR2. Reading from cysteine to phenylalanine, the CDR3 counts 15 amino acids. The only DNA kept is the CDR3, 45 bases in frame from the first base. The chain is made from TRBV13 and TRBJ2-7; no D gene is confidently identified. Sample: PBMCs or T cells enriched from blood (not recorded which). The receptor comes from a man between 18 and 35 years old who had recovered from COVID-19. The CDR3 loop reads CASSSRLIGSYEQYF. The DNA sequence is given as TGTGCCAGCAGCTCCCGACTTATCGGCTCCTACGAGCAGTACTTC.